These T cell receptor beta chains were read from a single sample in a study of shared clonotypes between healthy human individuals. TCRdb's table, derived via immunoSEQ multiplex PCR, lists solely in-frame clones and lacks some. The repertoire includes millions of clones, roughly 93% of them detected once, and 0.39% sits in the top ten. The sample consisted of naive CD4+ T cells from PBMCs. The receptors were gathered from a man in his late teens or twenties in good health. Some clones in this sample may be carry-over from other donors' samples. Each CDR3 is given with its conserved first and last residue. A D gene is named only where the DNA matches it firmly. Size is omitted from some rows. Given values are once, few, many or a class for expanded clones.

j_call clone_size d_call v_call cdr3_nt cdr3_aa
TRBJ1-5 - - TRBV30 TGTGCCTGGAGTGATTCAGGCTATCAGCCCCAGCATTTT CAWSDSGYQPQHF
TRBJ2-7 - - TRBV27 TGTGCCAGCAGTTTACCCAGGCCGCCCCACGAGCAGTACTTC CASSLPRPPHEQYF
TRBJ1-1 few - TRBV29-1 TGCAGCGTTGAACAGCGAGGACCCTTGAACACTGAAGCTTTCTTT CSVEQRGPLNTEAFF
TRBJ2-1 once TRBD1 TRBV29-1 TGCAGCGTTACGACCGGGACAGGGAACTACAATGAGCAGTTCTTC CSVTTGTGNYNEQFF
TRBJ1-1 - - TRBV30 TGTGCCTGGAGTGAAACAGAGCATGAAGCTTTCTTT CAWSETEHEAFF
TRBJ2-7 - - TRBV7-9 TGTGCCAGCAGCTTAGCACCCGTTGGTCTCGAGCAGTACTTC CASSLAPVGLEQYF
TRBJ1-1 - - TRBV28 TGTGCCAGCAGTTTGGGCAGGCCGACTGAAGCTTTCTTT CASSLGRPTEAFF
TRBJ2-1 - TRBD2 TRBV18 TGTGCCAGCTCACCAGGGACTAGCGGGAGAAACGAGCAGTTCTTC CASSPGTSGRNEQFF
TRBJ1-3 - - TRBV28 TGTGCCAGCAGTTTGGGGGGCGGCGGCCTCTCTGGAAACACCATATATTTT CASSLGGGGLSGNTIYF
TRBJ2-7 - TRBD2 TRBV13 TGTGCCAGCAGCGGCCGACTAGCGGGCCCCTACGAGCAGTACTTC CASSGRLAGPYEQYF
TRBJ1-5 - - TRBV6-5 TGTGCCAGCAGTTACTCGTTCAGCAATCAGCCCCAGCATTTT CASSYSFSNQPQHF
TRBJ2-2 - TRBD1 TRBV7-3 TGTGCCAGCAGCTCGACAGGGGGCTTGGCCGGGGAGCTGTTTTTT CASSSTGGLAGELFF
TRBJ2-2 - - TRBV7-2 TGTGCCAGCAGTTTGAGAAGGAACAGGGAGGGGGAGCTGTTTTTT CASSLRRNREGELFF
TRBJ2-5 once TRBD2 TRBV7-8 TGTGCCAGCAGCTCCCGGGAGGCGTTCTGGACCCAGTACTTC CASSSREAFWTQYF
TRBJ1-5 few - TRBV2 TGTGCCAGCACGTACCAGTCAAGCAATCAGCCCCAGCATTTT CASTYQSSNQPQHF
TRBJ2-1 - - TRBV2 TGTGCCAGCCATACCGGGACGGTTACAAATGAGCAGTTCTTC CASHTGTVTNEQFF
TRBJ1-3 - TRBD1 TRBV7-3 TGTGCCAGCAGCTCCGCCGGACAGGCTGGAAACACCATATATTTT CASSSAGQAGNTIYF
TRBJ1-2 - TRBD1 TRBV28 TGTGCCAGCACCCAACAGGGGAACTATGGCTACACCTTC CASTQQGNYGYTF
TRBJ2-1 - TRBD2 TRBV7-2 TGTGCCAGCAGCTTATACGGGACTAGGTCTGATGAGCAGTTCTTC CASSLYGTRSDEQFF
TRBJ1-5 - TRBD1 TRBV5-3 TGTGCCAGAAGGGAGGACAGGGGGCATCAGCCCCAGCATTTT CARREDRGHQPQHF
TRBJ2-7 - - TRBV20-1 TGCAGTGCTAGGTCTGACGAGCAGTACTTC CSARSDEQYF
TRBJ1-4 few - TRBV7-2 TGTGCCAGCAGTGTCGGGCAGCTGAATGAAAAACTGTTTTTT CASSVGQLNEKLFF